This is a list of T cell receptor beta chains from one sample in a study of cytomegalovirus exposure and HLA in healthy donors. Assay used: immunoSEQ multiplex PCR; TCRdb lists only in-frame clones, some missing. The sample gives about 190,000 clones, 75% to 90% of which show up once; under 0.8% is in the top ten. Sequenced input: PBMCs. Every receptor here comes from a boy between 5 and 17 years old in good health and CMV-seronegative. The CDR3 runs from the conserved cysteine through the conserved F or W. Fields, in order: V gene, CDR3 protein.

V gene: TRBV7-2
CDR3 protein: CASSLSGAEQYF

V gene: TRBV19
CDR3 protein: CASSIRGMAYEQYF

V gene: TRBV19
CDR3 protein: CASRNRDRDSNQPQHF

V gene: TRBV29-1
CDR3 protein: CSADHHGTGGAGDTQYF

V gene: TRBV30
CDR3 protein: CAWDLGTGSYEQYF

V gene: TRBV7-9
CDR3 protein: CASSLSSLSTGELFF

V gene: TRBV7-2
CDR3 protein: CASSLAGIGEETQYF

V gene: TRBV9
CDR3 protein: CASSVGPRDYEQYF

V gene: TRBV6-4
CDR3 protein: CASSASGTGGSPLHF

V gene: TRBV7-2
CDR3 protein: CASSLISQAYNEQFF

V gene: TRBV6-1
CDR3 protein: CASSEGGYEQYF

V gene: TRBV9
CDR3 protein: CASSVGVRQSTSYEQYF

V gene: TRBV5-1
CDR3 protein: CASSPIRQETQYF

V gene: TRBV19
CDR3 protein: CASSIEEAQPQHF

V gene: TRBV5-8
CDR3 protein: CASSAGTGDTEAFF

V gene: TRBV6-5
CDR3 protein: CASSTGQVATEAFF

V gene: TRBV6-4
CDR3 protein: CASSERLAGYNEQFF

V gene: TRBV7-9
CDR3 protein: CASSPGLAGGLAKNIQYF

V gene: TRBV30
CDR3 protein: CAWRPTVGRLTEAFF

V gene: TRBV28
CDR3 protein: CASSSRPDYYGYTF

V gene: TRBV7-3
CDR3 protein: CASSLGAQETQYF

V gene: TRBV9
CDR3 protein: CASSVGSLGEAFF